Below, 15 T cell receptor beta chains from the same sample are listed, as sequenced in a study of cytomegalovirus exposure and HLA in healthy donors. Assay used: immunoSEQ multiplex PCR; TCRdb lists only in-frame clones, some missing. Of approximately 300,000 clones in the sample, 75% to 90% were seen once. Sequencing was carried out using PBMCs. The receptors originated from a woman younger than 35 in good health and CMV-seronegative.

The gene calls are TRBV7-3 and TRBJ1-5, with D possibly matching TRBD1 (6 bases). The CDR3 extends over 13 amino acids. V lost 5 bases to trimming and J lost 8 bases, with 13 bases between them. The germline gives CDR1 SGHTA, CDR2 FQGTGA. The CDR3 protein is CASSKGSGEPQHF. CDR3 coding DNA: TGTGCCAGCAGCAAAGGGTCAGGGGAGCCCCAGCATTTT. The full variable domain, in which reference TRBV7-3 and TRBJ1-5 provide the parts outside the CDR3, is GAGVSQTPSNKVTEKGKYVELRCDPISGHTALYWYRQSLGQGPEFLIYFQGTGAADDSGLPNDRFFAVRPEGSVSTLKIQRTERGDSAVYLCASSKGSGEPQHFGDGTRLSIL.

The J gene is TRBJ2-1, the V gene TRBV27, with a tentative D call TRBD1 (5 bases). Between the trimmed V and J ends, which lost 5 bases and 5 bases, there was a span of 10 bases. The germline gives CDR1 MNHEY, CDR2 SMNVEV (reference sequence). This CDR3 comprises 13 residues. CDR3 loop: CASSVGRNNEQFF. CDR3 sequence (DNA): TGTGCCAGCAGTGTGGGGCGCAACAATGAGCAGTTCTTC.

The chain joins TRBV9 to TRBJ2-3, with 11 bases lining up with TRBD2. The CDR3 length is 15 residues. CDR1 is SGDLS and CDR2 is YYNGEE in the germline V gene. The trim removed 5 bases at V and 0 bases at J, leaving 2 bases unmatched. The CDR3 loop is CASRRTSGSTDTQYF. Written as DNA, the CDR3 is TGTGCCAGCAGAAGGACTAGCGGGAGCACAGATACGCAGTATTTT.

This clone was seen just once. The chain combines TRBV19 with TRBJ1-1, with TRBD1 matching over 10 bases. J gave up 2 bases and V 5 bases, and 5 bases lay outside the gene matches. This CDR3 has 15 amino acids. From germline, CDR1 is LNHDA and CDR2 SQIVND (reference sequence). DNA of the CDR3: TGTGCCAGTAGTCGACAGGGGGCGGCCAACACTGAAGCTTTCTTT. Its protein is CASSRQGAANTEAFF.

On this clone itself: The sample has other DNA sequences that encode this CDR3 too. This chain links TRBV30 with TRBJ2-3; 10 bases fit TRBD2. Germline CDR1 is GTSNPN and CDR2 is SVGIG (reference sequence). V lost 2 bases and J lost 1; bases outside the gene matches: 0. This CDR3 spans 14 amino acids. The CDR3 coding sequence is TGTGCCTGGAGTCTAGCGGGAGGCACAGATACGCAGTATTTT. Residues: CAWSLAGGTDTQYF.

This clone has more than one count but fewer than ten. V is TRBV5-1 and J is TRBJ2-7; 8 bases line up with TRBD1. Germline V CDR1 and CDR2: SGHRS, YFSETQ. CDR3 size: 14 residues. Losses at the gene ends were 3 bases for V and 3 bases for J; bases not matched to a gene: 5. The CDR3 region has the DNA TGCGCCAGCAGCTGGGGACAGGCCAACTACGAGCAGTACTTC. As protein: CASSWGQANYEQYF. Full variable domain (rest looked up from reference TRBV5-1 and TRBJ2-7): KAGVTQTPRYLIKTRGQQVTLSCSPISGHRSVSWYQQTPGQGLQFLFEYFSETQRNKGNFPGRFSGRQFSNSRSEMNVSTLELGDSALYLCASSWGQANYEQYFGPGTRLTVT.

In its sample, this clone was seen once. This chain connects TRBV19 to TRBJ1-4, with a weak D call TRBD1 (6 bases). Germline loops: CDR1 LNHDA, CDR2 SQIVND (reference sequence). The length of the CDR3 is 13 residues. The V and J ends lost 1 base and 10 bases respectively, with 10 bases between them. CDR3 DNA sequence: TGTGCCAGTAGTATAGGGACAGACGGAAAACTGTTTTTT. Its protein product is CASSIGTDGKLFF.

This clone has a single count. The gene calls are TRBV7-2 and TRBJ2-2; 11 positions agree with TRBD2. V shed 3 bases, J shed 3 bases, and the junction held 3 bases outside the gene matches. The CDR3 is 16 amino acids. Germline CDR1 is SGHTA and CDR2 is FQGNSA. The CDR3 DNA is TGTGCCAGCAGCTTCACTAGCGGGAGTGACACCGGGGAGCTGTTTTTT. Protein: CASSFTSGSDTGELFF.

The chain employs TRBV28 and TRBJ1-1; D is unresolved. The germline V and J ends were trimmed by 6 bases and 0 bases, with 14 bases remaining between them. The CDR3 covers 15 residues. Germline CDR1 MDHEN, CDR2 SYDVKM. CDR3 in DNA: TGTGCCAGCAGGATCTTGGGAGATATGAACACTGAAGCTTTCTTT. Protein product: CASRILGDMNTEAFF.

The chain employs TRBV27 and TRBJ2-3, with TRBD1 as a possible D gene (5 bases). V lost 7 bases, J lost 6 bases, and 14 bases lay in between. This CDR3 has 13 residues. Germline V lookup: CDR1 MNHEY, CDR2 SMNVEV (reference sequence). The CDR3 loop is CASTSVGADTQYF. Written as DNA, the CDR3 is TGTGCCAGCACCTCCGTAGGGGCGGATACGCAGTATTTT.

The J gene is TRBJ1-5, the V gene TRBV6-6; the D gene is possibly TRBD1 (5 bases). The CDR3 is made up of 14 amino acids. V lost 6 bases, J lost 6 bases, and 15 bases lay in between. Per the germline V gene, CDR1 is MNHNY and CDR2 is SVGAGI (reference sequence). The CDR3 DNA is TGTGCCAGCAGCCCTCGGGGGACGGGTCAGCCCCAGCATTTT. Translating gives CASSPRGTGQPQHF.

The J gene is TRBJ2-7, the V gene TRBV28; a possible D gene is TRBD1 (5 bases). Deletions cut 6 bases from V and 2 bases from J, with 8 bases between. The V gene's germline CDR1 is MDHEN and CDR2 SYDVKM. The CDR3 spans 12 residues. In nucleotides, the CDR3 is TGTGCCAGCAGGGACATAACCTACGAGCAGTACTTC. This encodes CASRDITYEQYF.

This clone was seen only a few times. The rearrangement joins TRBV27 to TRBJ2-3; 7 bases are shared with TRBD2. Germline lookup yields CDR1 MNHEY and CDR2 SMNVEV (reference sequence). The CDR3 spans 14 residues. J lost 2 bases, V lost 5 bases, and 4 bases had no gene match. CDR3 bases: TGTGCCAGCAGTCACGGACTAGTCACAGATACGCAGTATTTT. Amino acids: CASSHGLVTDTQYF.

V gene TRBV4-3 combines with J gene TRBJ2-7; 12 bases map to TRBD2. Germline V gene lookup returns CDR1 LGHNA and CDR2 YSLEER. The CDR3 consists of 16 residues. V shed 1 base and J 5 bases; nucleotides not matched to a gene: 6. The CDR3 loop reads CASSQGLAGVRNEQYF. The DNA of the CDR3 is TGCGCCAGCAGCCAAGGACTAGCGGGAGTTCGTAACGAGCAGTACTTC.

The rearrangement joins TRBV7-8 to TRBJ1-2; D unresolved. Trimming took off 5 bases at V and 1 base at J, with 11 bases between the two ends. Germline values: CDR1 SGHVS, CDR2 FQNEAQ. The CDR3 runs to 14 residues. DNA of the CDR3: TGTGCCAGCAGCGCCCCTCGGGTTAACTATGGCTACACCTTC. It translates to CASSAPRVNYGYTF.